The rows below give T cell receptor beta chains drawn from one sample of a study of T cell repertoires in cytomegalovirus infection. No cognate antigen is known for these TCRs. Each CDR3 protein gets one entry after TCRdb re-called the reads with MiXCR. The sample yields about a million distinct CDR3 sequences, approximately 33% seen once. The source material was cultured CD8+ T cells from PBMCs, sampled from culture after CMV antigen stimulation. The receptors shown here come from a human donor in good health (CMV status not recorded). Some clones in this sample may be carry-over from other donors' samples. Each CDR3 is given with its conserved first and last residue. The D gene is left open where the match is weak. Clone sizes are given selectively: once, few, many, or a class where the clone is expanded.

TGTGCCAGCAGCGCAGGGACTTTTATAGAGGAGACCCAGTACTTC	CASSAGTFIEETQYF	TRBV9	TRBJ2-5	NA	NA	15
TGTGCCAGCAGTTTCCGGCAGGGTGCCGGGGAGCTGTTTTTT	CASSFRQGAGELFF	TRBV27	TRBJ2-2	many	NA	14
TGTGCCAGCAGAGGAGCTTTCTTT	CASRGAFF	TRBV6-2/TRBV6-3	TRBJ1-1	once	NA	8
TGTGCCAGCAGCTTATCAGGGTTTGGTGAGCAGTTCTTC	CASSLSGFGEQFF	TRBV7-6	TRBJ2-1	NA	NA	13
TGTGCCAGCAGTTTATCGGCTAGCGGGCGGGATGAGCAGTTCTTC	CASSLSASGRDEQFF	TRBV27	TRBJ2-1	NA	TRBD2	15
TGTGCCAGCAGCGATGACAGTATTCGGGACACAGATACGCAGTATTTT	CASSDDSIRDTDTQYF	TRBV25-1	TRBJ2-3	many	NA	16
TGTGCCAGCAGATTCCCTGTTGGACCGGGACTAGCGGGATACAATGAGCAGTTCTTC	CASRFPVGPGLAGYNEQFF	TRBV28	TRBJ2-1	NA	TRBD2	19
TGTGCCAGCAGCCCCTCTAGCGGGTCCTACGAGCAGTACTTC	CASSPSSGSYEQYF	TRBV7-9	TRBJ2-7	many	TRBD2	14
TGTGCCAGCAGCTTAAGGACAGAGAACACCGGGGAGCTGTTTTTT	CASSLRTENTGELFF	TRBV7-3	TRBJ2-2	many	NA	15
TGTGCCAGCAGCACCCACCCAACCGCGGGAGATACGCAGTATTTT	CASSTHPTAGDTQYF	TRBV5-4	TRBJ2-3	few	NA	15
TGTGCCAGCAGCTTAGGGTGGGTGGGGTTGAACACTGAAGCTTTCTTT	CASSLGWVGLNTEAFF	TRBV7-2	TRBJ1-1	many	NA	16
TGTGCCAGCAGACATGGGACTAACTACAATGAGCAGTTCTTC	CASRHGTNYNEQFF	TRBV12-3/TRBV12-4	TRBJ2-1	few	TRBD2	14
TGTGCCAGCAGCTCAGGGGTGCCCTATAATTCACCCCTCCACTTT	CASSSGVPYNSPLHF	TRBV7-8	TRBJ1-6	NA	NA	15
TGTGCCAGCAGCCGAGTTGGACTAGCAGCCGAGCAGTACTTC	CASSRVGLAAEQYF	TRBV7-9	TRBJ2-7	NA	TRBD2	14
TGTGCCAGCAGCGGAGGACCAACTAGGGGGGGCCATGAGCAGTTCTTC	CASSGGPTRGGHEQFF	TRBV9	TRBJ2-1	NA	NA	16
TGTGCCAGCAGCTTAGGGGTGCTGGGAGCAGGATGGAACACTGAAGCTTTCTTT	CASSLGVLGAGWNTEAFF	TRBV7-8	TRBJ1-1	many	NA	18
TGTGCCAGCAGCCTCCTCGGGACTCCTAGCACAGATACGCAGTATTTT	CASSLLGTPSTDTQYF	TRBV3-1	TRBJ2-3	NA	NA	16
TGTGCTAGCAGCTTAGGTTCTCAGTACGAGCAGTACTTC	CASSLGSQYEQYF	TRBV7-6	TRBJ2-7	NA	NA	13
TGCAGTGCTAGAATCCGGGGGGGGTACGAGCAGTACTTC	CSARIRGGYEQYF	TRBV20-1	TRBJ2-7	NA	TRBD2	13
TGTGCCAGCAGCTCCTCCAGGGCGGTGGGGAGCTCCTATAATTCACCCCTCCACTTT	CASSSSRAVGSSYNSPLHF	TRBV7-9	TRBJ1-6	NA	NA	19
TGTGCCAGCAGTATCTACTGGACAGGGCCCAATTCACCCCTCCACTTT	CASSIYWTGPNSPLHF	TRBV27	TRBJ1-6	NA	TRBD1	16
TGCGCCAGCAGCCAAGGACCACAGGGAAGCACTGAAGCTTTCTTT	CASSQGPQGSTEAFF	TRBV4-1	TRBJ1-1	NA	NA	15
TGTGCCACCGTCCAGGGGAGTACGGAGACCCAGTACTTC	CATVQGSTETQYF	TRBV10-3	TRBJ2-5	NA	NA	13
TGTGCCAGCAGCTTGGAGAGGGCTCCCACCCAGTACTTC	CASSLERAPTQYF	TRBV7-8	TRBJ2-5	few	NA	13
TGTGCCAGCAGCTCCCTCCCGGGACATATTGAAGCTTTCTTT	CASSSLPGHIEAFF	TRBV7-2	TRBJ1-1	many	NA	14
TGTGCCAGCAGTTTTAAACTCGAAGCCCTCGGGGTGGGCCACCAAGAGACCCAGTACTTC	CASSFKLEALGVGHQETQYF	TRBV12-3/TRBV12-4	TRBJ2-5	many	NA	20
TGCGCCAGCAGCCAAGATCTGACAGCAAGAAATTCACCCCTCCACTTT	CASSQDLTARNSPLHF	TRBV4-3	TRBJ1-6	NA	NA	16
TGTGCCAGCAGCTTAGGCGGTAGTGCGGGGGAGACCCAGTACTTC	CASSLGGSAGETQYF	TRBV11-3	TRBJ2-5	few	NA	15
TGTGCCAGCAGTTACTCGAACGGGTGGAACGAGCAGTACTTC	CASSYSNGWNEQYF	TRBV6-2/TRBV6-3	TRBJ2-7	few	NA	14
TGTGCCAGCAGTCCCTACCCAGATACGCAGTATTTT	CASSPYPDTQYF	TRBV12-3/TRBV12-4	TRBJ2-3	few	NA	12
TGTGCCAGCAGCTTTCTTGCCCTACCCGGGACACTTCATAATTCACCCCTCCACTTT	CASSFLALPGTLHNSPLHF	TRBV11-2	TRBJ1-6	NA	NA	19
TGTGCCAGTAGGTGGGGCGGGGATCCCTACAATGAGCAGTTCTTC	CASRWGGDPYNEQFF	TRBV19	TRBJ2-1	few	NA	15